In its sample, the clone carrying this T cell receptor beta chain was seen a few times. TCRdb fed the RT-PCR reads into MiXCR, producing one record per CDR3 protein. Of 650,000 to 800,000 distinct CDR3 sequences in the sample, 14% are singletons; the top ten hold 3.6%. Source material: memory CD4+ T cells from blood. The clonotype comes from a female donor in good health, serving as a healthy control.

DNA for the CDR3: TGTGCCATCAGCGGACAGGGGGCCGGTCAGCCCCAGCATTTT. Amino acid sequence: CAISGQGAGQPQHF. The chain uses TRBV10-3 and TRBJ1-5, with TRBD1 matching 11 bases. Germline lookup yields CDR1 ENHRY and CDR2 SYGVKD. This CDR3 spans 14 amino acids. Trimming cost V 6 bases and J 6 bases; bases outside gene matches: 4.